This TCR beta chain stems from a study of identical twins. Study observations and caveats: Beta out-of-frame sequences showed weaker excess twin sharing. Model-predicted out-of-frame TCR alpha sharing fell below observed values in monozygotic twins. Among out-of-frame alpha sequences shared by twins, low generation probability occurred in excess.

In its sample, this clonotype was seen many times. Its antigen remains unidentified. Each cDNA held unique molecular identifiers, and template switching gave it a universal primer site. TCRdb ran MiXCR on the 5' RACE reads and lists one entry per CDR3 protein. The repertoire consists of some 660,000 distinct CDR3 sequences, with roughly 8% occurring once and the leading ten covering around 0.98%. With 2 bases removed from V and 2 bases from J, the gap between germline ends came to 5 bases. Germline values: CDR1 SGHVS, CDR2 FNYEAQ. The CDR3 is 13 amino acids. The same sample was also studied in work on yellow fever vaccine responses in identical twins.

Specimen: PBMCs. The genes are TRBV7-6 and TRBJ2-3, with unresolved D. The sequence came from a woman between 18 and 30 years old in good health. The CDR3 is CASSLMITDTQYF. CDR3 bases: TGTGCCAGCAGCTTAATGATCACAGATACGCAGTATTTT.